This T cell receptor beta chain was identified during a study of siplizumab effects on memory and regulatory T cells. For every sample, 100,000 or so TCR templates were assayed. Assay used: immunoSEQ multiplex PCR; TCRdb lists only in-frame clones, some missing. The table includes about 120,000 clones, about 94% detected once. Regarding the study as a whole: The mapping of alloreactive clones to unstimulated subsets covered only a minor fraction of them. Proliferating CD4+ or CD8+ clones, roughly 80-97% of them, lacked an assignable naive or memory phenotype.

For this clone: What it binds is unknown.

Trimming stripped 4 bases from V and 5 bases from J, with 14 bases between. This CDR3 has 14 residues. Germline V gene sequence: CDR1 MNHNY, CDR2 SVGAGI (reference sequence). The sequence came from a human donor in good health. The chain combines TRBV6-6 with TRBJ2-5; D is unresolved. The sequenced sample consisted of non-Treg CD4+ T cells sorted from blood. The CDR3 spells CASSSRAHGETQYF. The CDR3 DNA follows: TGTGCCAGCAGTTCCCGGGCCCACGGGGAGACCCAGTACTTC.